The entry below describes one T cell receptor beta chain. Original processing notes: Amplification of reference gene primers was used by the study to estimate nucleated cell counts. Libraries were prepared by immunoSEQ multiplex PCR; TCRdb keeps only in-frame clonotypes and omits some of them. V, J and clone size reflect that table, while D and trimming were determined from the DNA. The sample carries 60,000 to 75,000 clones, about nine tenths recorded once. The entry originates in a study of blood T cell repertoires in COVID-19. Study overall: COVID-19 samples collected from the United States, Italy and Spain covered acute and convalescent phases. The analysed material was cDNA or gDNA that came from T cells, B-cell-depleted T cells, or PBMCs.

The V and J ends lost 7 bases and 4 bases, in that order; junction bases with no gene match: 3. This CDR3 spans 13 amino acids. Germline V gene lookup returns CDR1 SGHRS and CDR2 YFSETQ. This rearrangement joins TRBV5-1 to TRBJ1-1, with 11 bases identical to TRBD1. The TCR comes from a man over 45 with active COVID-19. The specimen sequenced was peripheral blood. CDR3 sequence (DNA): TGCGCCAGCGGACAGGGGGCGTCCACTGAAGCTTTCTTT. It yields the protein CASGQGASTEAFF.